This T cell receptor (beta chain) was sequenced for a study of T cells after somatic rescue of genetic block. The V gene's germline CDR1 is MGHRA and CDR2 YSYEKL. Trimming removed 4 bases from V and 6 bases from J, with 19 bases in between. The CDR3 extends over 15 amino acids. The method was immunoSEQ multiplex PCR; TCRdb's version includes in-frame clones alone and lacks a portion of them. The sample contains 55,000 to 75,000 clones, about nine tenths of which appear only once. The chain employs TRBV4-1 and TRBJ2-7, with a tentative D call TRBD2 (7 bases). Sequencing was carried out using peripheral blood mononuclear cells (PBMCs). The receptor was isolated from a man aged 40-49 years. The DNA for the CDR3 is TGCGCCAGCAGCCGCTCACGGGGGGCAGGGGCCGAGCAGTACTTC. This translates into CASSRSRGAGAEQYF.